One and the same sample provided the 24 T cell receptor beta chains below, sequenced in a study of post-analysis software for immune sequencing data. These TCRs are of unknown antigen specificity. Overall study findings and caveats: Among a handful of TRBV segments more frequent in patients than controls were TRBV5-6, TRBV5-1 and TRBV20-1.

cDNA libraries of TCR beta carried unique molecular identifiers. One entry per CDR3 protein, called by TCRdb with MiXCR from the PCR reads. The table shows 250,000 to 300,000 distinct CDR3 sequences, with 36% occurring only once. Sequenced: blood. Source of these receptors: a girl aged 10 to 17 with multiple sclerosis.

In its sample, this clonotype was seen a few times. The J gene is TRBJ2-5, the V gene TRBV7-2, with TRBD2 matching 8 bases. In germline, CDR1 is SGHTA, CDR2 FQGNSA. Unmatched junction bases numbered 8, after V lost 4 bases and J lost 7 bases. The CDR3 has 14 amino acids. CDR3 in amino acids: CASSSTGGVMTQYF. CDR3 bases: TGTGCCAGCAGCTCAACGGGGGGGGTTATGACCCAGTACTTC.

The chain joins TRBV28 to TRBJ1-1; D call uncertain. The CDR3 is made up of 14 amino acids. The germline V gene has CDR1 MDHEN and CDR2 SYDVKM. V shed 0 bases and J shed 7 bases, with 12 bases lying between them. The CDR3 nucleotides are TGTGCCAGCAGTTTATGGCAGGTGGAGGGTGAAGCTTTCTTT. Residues: CASSLWQVEGEAFF.

This clonotype was seen many times. The J gene is TRBJ1-6, the V gene TRBV5-1; the match to TRBD1 covers 7 bases. The CDR3 extends over 15 amino acids. CDR1 is SGHRS, CDR2 YFSETQ, per germline. The V gene end was trimmed by 4 bases and the J gene end by 5 bases; junction bases not matched to a gene: 6. The CDR3 sequence: CASSQGTVDNSPLHF. The CDR3 region has the DNA TGCGCCAGCAGCCAAGGGACAGTGGATAATTCACCCCTCCACTTT.

This clonotype occurred a few times. This chain links TRBV5-1 with TRBJ1-1; TRBD1 matches 9 bases. The CDR3 is 15 amino acids. Trimming took 0 bases from V and 5 from J; bases not matched to a gene: 5. Germline loops: CDR1 SGHRS, CDR2 YFSETQ. The CDR3 sequence: CASSLGGQGRTEAFF. DNA of the CDR3: TGCGCCAGCAGCTTGGGGGGACAGGGCAGGACTGAAGCTTTCTTT.

This clonotype was seen more than once but under ten times. This chain uses TRBV3-1 with TRBJ1-5; maybe TRBD1 (6 bases). This CDR3 contains 15 residues. Germline loops: CDR1 LGHDT, CDR2 YNNKEL (reference sequence). Trimming removed 4 bases from V and 6 bases from J, with 16 bases in between. The CDR3, as DNA: TGTGCCAGCAGCCGCTACTCGGGGGCGGGTCAGCCCCAGCATTTT. Its protein is CASSRYSGAGQPQHF.

This clonotype occurred many times. The rearrangement uses TRBV12-3 or TRBV12-4 and TRBJ1-6, with unresolved D. CDR3 size: 17 residues. V dropped 6 bases and J dropped 0 bases, with 15 bases sitting between them. The CDR3 bases are TGTGCCAGCAGCCGGCGGACGGATAGCTCCTATAATTCACCCCTCCACTTT. Amino acids: CASSRRTDSSYNSPLHF.

In regard to this clonotype: Mismatch with germline at one junction end may stem from a read error. The V gene is TRBV7-7, the J gene TRBJ2-1, with 7 bases identical to TRBD2. Germline CDR1 SSHAT, CDR2 FNYEAQ (reference sequence). The CDR3 is 16 residues long. The CDR3 DNA sequence: TGTGCTAGCAGCTTAGGGCTAGCGGCCTCCTACAATGAGCAGTTCTTC. It codes for CASSLGLAASYNEQFF.

This clonotype was picked up many times. The chain recombines TRBV19 with TRBJ1-2; D gene ambiguous. CDR3 length equals 15 residues. The germline CDR1 and CDR2 sequences are LNHDA and SQIVND (reference sequence). With 9 bases removed from V and 0 bases from J, the gap between germline ends came to 17 bases. The CDR3 reads CASFTPGTSNYGYTF. The CDR3, as DNA: TGTGCCAGCTTTACTCCGGGCACCTCTAACTATGGCTACACCTTC.

J is TRBJ2-2 and V is TRBV29-1; D is ambiguous. This CDR3 is 12 amino acids long. The V gene's germline CDR1 is SQVTM and CDR2 ANQGSEA. Trimming removed 4 bases at V and 6 bases at J, with 9 bases between. CDR3 coding DNA: TGCAGCGTTGGAACATTCTCCGGGGAGCTGTTTTTT. As protein: CSVGTFSGELFF.

As for this clonotype: This likely comes from a read error, as the CDR3 has no conserved phenylalanine or tryptophan at its end. V usage is TRBV6-2 or TRBV6-3 and J usage is TRBJ2-4, with D perhaps TRBD1 or TRBD2 (5 bases each). The CDR3 covers 14 residues. Trimming left V 5 bases short and J 7 bases short, with 15 bases between. The V gene's germline CDR1 is MNHEY and CDR2 SVGEGT. CDR3 DNA: TGTGCCAGCAGTCGACATCTGGGACCGAACATTCAGTACTTA. Its translation is CASSRHLGPNIQYL.

This clonotype was recorded at least ten times. This chain connects TRBV12-3 or TRBV12-4 to TRBJ2-1; 8 positions agree with TRBD2. Trimming took 2 bases from V and 6 from J; bases not matched to a gene: 3. The CDR3 has 14 residues. The CDR3 is CASSLKLAGNEQFF. The CDR3 nucleotides are TGTGCCAGCAGTTTAAAGCTAGCGGGCAATGAGCAGTTCTTC.

DNA for the CDR3: TGTGCCAGCAGCTCGGGAGGGTCGCGCACTGAAGCTTTCTTT. It translates to CASSSGGSRTEAFF. V usage is TRBV7-9 and J usage is TRBJ1-1; unclear D gene. V lost 4 bases and J 4 bases, leaving 13 bases between the germline ends. The CDR3 totals 14 residues. CDR1 SEHNR and CDR2 FQNEAQ come from the germline V gene (reference sequence).

Only a few counts were recorded for this clonotype. The chain has TRBV2 and TRBJ1-1; 10 nucleotides match TRBD1. The CDR3 is made up of 15 amino acids. Per the germline V gene, CDR1 is SNHLY and CDR2 is FYNNEI. V shed 3 bases, J shed 4 bases, and the junction held 5 bases outside the gene matches. The CDR3 loop is CASSDGGQGGTEAFF. Here the CDR3 DNA reads TGTGCCAGCAGTGATGGTGGACAGGGGGGCACTGAAGCTTTCTTT.

The chain combines TRBV20-1 with TRBJ2-6; the D gene is possibly TRBD1 (5 bases). V was pared by 5 bases and J by 0 bases, with 14 bases between. The germline V gene encodes CDR1 DFQATT and CDR2 SNEGSKA (reference sequence). This CDR3 is built from 16 residues. CDR3 coding DNA: TGCAGTGCTCCACTCGCAGGGTCCTCTGGGGCCAACGTCCTGACTTTC. It translates to CSAPLAGSSGANVLTF.

A note on this clonotype: A much larger clone lies a single base off, so this may be a read error. V gene TRBV6-5 combines with J gene TRBJ1-1, with TRBD1 matching over 9 bases. The CDR3 is 14 residues long. The germline V gene encodes CDR1 MNHEY and CDR2 SVGAGI. CDR3 protein: CASSLGQGITGAFF. The DNA of the CDR3 is TGTGCCAGCAGTTTGGGACAGGGAATAACTGGAGCTTTCTTT.

This clonotype was picked up many times. This rearrangement joins TRBV2 to TRBJ2-3, with D possibly called TRBD1 or TRBD2 (7 bases each). This CDR3 comprises 16 residues. Germline CDR1 SNHLY, CDR2 FYNNEI. V shed 6 bases and J shed 5 bases, with 21 bases lying between them. CDR3 coding DNA: TGTGCCAGCAGAGACCAGGGAGGGGGCAATTTAGATACGCAGTATTTT. As protein: CASRDQGGGNLDTQYF.

This clonotype was found many times. The chain employs TRBV20-1 and TRBJ1-2; 10 positions agree with TRBD1. CDR1 and CDR2 from the germline V gene are DFQATT and SNEGSKA (reference sequence). The CDR3 is made up of 12 amino acids. The V gene end was trimmed by 6 bases and the J gene end by 6 bases; junction bases not matched to a gene: 4. The CDR3 sequence is CSAGDRGNGYTF. The CDR3, as DNA: TGCAGTGCCGGGGACAGGGGTAATGGCTACACCTTC.

This chain joins TRBV20-1 and TRBJ2-5; D call uncertain. V was pared by 4 bases and J by 2 bases, with 11 bases between. From germline, CDR1 is DFQATT and CDR2 SNEGSKA (reference sequence). This CDR3 contains 13 residues. The CDR3 region is CSAMVGRQETQYF. The CDR3 DNA reads as TGCAGTGCTATGGTGGGAAGGCAAGAGACCCAGTACTTC.

The V gene is TRBV12-3 or TRBV12-4, the J gene TRBJ2-5; 8 positions match TRBD2. This CDR3 is 15 amino acids long. V shed 7 bases and J 11 bases; nucleotides not matched to a gene: 18. The CDR3, as DNA: TGTGCCAGCAATTCTCCCGGGACTAGTAGGAATGAGCAGTACTTC. Protein product: CASNSPGTSRNEQYF.

Details on this clonotype: One junction end disagrees with the germline gene, perhaps due to a read error. V gene TRBV11-1 combines with J gene TRBJ2-6; possibly TRBD1 for D (6 bases). CDR3 length: 18 amino acids. Germline V lookup: CDR1 SGHAT, CDR2 FQDESV (reference sequence). CDR3 sequence reads: CASSGDTRLIAGTNVLIF. CDR3 coding DNA: TGTGCCAGCAGCGGGGACACCCGGTTAATAGCTGGGACCAACGTCCTGATTTTC.

This clonotype was detected ten times or more. This chain connects TRBV5-6 to TRBJ2-1; the match to TRBD2 covers 7 bases. From germline, CDR1 is SGHDT and CDR2 YYEEEE. V dropped 0 bases and J dropped 6; count of bases not matched to a gene: 3. The CDR3 consists of 14 residues. The DNA of the CDR3 is TGTGCCAGCAGCTTGGATGAGCGGGGCAATGAGCAGTTCTTC. It is translated as CASSLDERGNEQFF.

The sample holds many counts of this clonotype. The chain has TRBV7-2 and TRBJ1-5, with no clear D. The CDR3 runs to 14 residues. Trimming stripped 5 bases from V and 7 bases from J, with 15 bases between. The germline gives CDR1 SGHTA, CDR2 FQGNSA. The CDR3 DNA sequence: TGTGCCAGCAGCCCGGGCCTCAAAGGACAGCCCCAGCATTTT. This encodes CASSPGLKGQPQHF. Based on the CDR3 plus reference TRBV7-2 and TRBJ1-5, the full variable domain is GAGVSQSPSNKVTEKGKDVELRCDPISGHTALYWYRQSLGQGLEFLIYFQGNSAPDKSGLPSDRFSAERTGGSVSTLTIQRTQQEDSAVYLCASSPGLKGQPQHFGDGTRLSIL.

There are many counts of this clonotype. The V call is TRBV20-1, the J call TRBJ2-1; D remains unclear. Trimming removed 3 bases from V and 6 bases from J, with 18 bases in between. Germline loops: CDR1 DFQATT, CDR2 SNEGSKA (reference sequence). This CDR3 is 15 amino acids long. CDR3 nucleotide sequence: TGCAGTGCTAGTAGTGGACCACCTACTACCAATGAGCAGTTCTTC. Amino acid sequence: CSASSGPPTTNEQFF.

The genes are TRBV7-6 and TRBJ2-1; D remains unclear. Trimming shortened V by 3 bases and J by 2 bases, and 11 bases separated the two germline ends. The CDR3 has 15 residues. Germline-derived CDR1 and CDR2 are SGHVS and FNYEAQ. CDR3: CASSFGRVTYNEQFF. DNA of the CDR3: TGTGCCAGCAGCTTCGGACGGGTGACCTACAATGAGCAGTTCTTC.